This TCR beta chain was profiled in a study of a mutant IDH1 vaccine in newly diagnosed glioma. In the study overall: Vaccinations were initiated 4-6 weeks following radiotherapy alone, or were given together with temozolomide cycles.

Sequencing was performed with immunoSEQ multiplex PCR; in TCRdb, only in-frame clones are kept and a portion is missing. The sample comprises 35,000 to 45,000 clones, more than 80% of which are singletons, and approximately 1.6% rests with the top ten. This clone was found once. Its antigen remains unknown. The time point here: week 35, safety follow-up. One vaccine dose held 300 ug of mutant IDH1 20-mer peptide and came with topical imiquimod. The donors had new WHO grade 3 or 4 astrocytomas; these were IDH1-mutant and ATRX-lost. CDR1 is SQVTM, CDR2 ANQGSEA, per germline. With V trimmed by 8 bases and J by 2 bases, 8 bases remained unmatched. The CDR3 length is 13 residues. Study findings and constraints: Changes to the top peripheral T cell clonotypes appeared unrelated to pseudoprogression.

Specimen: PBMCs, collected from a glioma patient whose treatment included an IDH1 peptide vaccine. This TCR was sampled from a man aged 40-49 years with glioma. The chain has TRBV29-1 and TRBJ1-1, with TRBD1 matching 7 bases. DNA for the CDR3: TGCAGCTTCTCGGGACAGCCTAACACTGAAGCTTTCTTT. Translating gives CSFSGQPNTEAFF.